The entry below gives a single T cell receptor beta chain sequence along with its context. Per the original data handling: Reference gene primer amplification gave estimated nucleated cell counts. Repertoires were generated with immunoSEQ multiplex PCR, while TCRdb's copy carries only in-frame clones and drops some. The DNA was the basis for D and trimming; V, J and clone size are from that table. The profile covers 260,000 or so clones, with 88% appearing a single time and around 0.67% taken by the ten largest. This entry belongs to a study of blood T cell repertoires in COVID-19. Study-level background: Material from acute and convalescent COVID-19 was sourced from the United States, Italy and Spain. T cells, B-cell-depleted T cells, or PBMCs supplied cDNA or gDNA.

Per germline, CDR1 SGHRS and CDR2 YFSETQ. V was shortened by 0 bases and J by 4 bases, with 11 bases between the two germline ends. This CDR3 has 15 amino acids. The sample comprised peripheral blood. This chain connects TRBV5-1 to TRBJ1-5, with a tentative D call TRBD1 (5 bases). The clonotype was recovered from a human donor in a cohort sampled during active COVID-19. The CDR3 here is CASSLAGFENQPQHF. The CDR3 nucleotides are TGCGCCAGCAGCTTGGCAGGGTTTGAAAATCAGCCCCAGCATTTT.